Detailed here is one TCR beta chain. TCRdb's copy holds only in-frame clones and misses some; the assay was immunoSEQ multiplex PCR. The sample shows roughly 270,000 clones, 70% to 90% of them seen only once. This record comes from a study of blood T cell repertoires in COVID-19. Study-wide background: Acute and convalescent COVID-19 specimens originated in the United States, Italy and Spain. T cells, B-cell-depleted T cells, or PBMCs provided the cDNA or gDNA that served as material.

V was cut by 5 bases and J by 0 bases, with 8 bases left in between. CDR3 length: 13 amino acids. Germline values: CDR1 SQVTM, CDR2 ANQGSEA. This receptor was obtained from a man younger than 30 with active or convalescent COVID-19. V gene TRBV29-1 combines with J gene TRBJ1-3; D gene uncertain. What was sequenced was peripheral blood. CDR3 sequence (DNA): TGCAGCGTTTATTCTAACTCTGGAAACACCATATATTTT. This sequence encodes CSVYSNSGNTIYF. Full variable domain (outside the CDR3, taken from reference TRBV29-1 and TRBJ1-3): SAVISQKPSRDICQRGTSLTIQCQVDSQVTMMFWYRQQPGQSLTLIATANQGSEATYESGFVIDKFPISRPNLTFSTLTVSNMSPEDSSIYLCSVYSNSGNTIYFGEGSWLTVV.